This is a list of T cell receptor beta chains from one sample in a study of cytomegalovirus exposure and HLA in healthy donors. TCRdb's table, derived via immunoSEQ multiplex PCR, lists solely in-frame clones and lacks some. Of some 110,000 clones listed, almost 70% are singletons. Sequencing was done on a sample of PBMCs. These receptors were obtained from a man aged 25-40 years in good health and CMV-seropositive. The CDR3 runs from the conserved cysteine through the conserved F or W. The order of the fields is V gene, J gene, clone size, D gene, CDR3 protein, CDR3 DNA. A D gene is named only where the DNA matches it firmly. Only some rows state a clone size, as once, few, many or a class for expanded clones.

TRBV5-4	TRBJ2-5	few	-	CASSTTTETQYF	TGTGCCAGCAGCACCACAACAGAGACCCAGTACTTC
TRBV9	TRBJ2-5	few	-	CASSVDLGGGTQYF	TGTGCCAGCAGCGTAGATTTGGGGGGAGGGACCCAGTACTTC
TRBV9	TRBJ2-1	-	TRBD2	CASSVGSGGLYNEQFF	TGTGCCAGCAGCGTAGGTAGCGGGGGGCTCTACAATGAGCAGTTCTTC
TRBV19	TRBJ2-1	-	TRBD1	CASRTGTGDLPFYEQFF	TGTGCCAGTAGGACCGGGACAGGAGATCTCCCCTTCTACGAGCAGTTCTTC
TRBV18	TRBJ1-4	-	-	CASSRANEKLFF	TGTGCCAGCTCACGGGCCAATGAAAAACTGTTTTTT
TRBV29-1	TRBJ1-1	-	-	CSVAIFGPGGRKTEAFF	TGCAGCGTTGCAATATTCGGTCCGGGGGGAAGGAAGACTGAAGCTTTCTTT
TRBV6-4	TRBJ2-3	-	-	CASSDSKGQGTDTQYF	TGTGCCAGCAGTGACTCGAAGGGGCAGGGCACAGATACGCAGTATTTT
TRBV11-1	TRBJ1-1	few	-	CASSPRQASGEAFF	TGTGCCAGCAGCCCAAGACAGGCGAGCGGTGAAGCTTTCTTT
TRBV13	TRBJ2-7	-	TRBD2	CASSSAGTSGGRSYEQYF	TGTGCCAGCAGCTCGGCCGGGACTAGCGGGGGGAGATCCTACGAGCAGTACTTC
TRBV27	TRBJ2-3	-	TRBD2	CASKLSSGGSTDTQYF	TGTGCCAGCAAACTCTCTAGCGGGGGGTCCACAGATACGCAGTATTTT
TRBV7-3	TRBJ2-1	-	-	CASSLKRQSYSEQFF	TGTGCCAGCAGCTTAAAGCGACAGTCCTACAGTGAGCAGTTCTTC
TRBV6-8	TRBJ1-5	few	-	CASSYWARRSNQPQHF	TGTGCCAGCAGTTATTGGGCCAGGCGTAGCAATCAGCCCCAGCATTTT
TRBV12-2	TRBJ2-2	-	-	CASRLVGTGAPFNTGELFF	-
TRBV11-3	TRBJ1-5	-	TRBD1	CASSLDGTGNQPQHF	TGTGCCAGCAGCTTAGACGGGACAGGGAATCAGCCCCAGCATTTT
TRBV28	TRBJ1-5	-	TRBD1	CASSLHGAGGHGPQHF	TGTGCCAGCAGTTTACACGGGGCAGGGGGACATGGGCCCCAGCATTTT
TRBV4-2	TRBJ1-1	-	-	CASSRPGGTGSEAFF	TGTGCCAGCAGCCGTCCAGGAGGCACAGGGTCTGAAGCTTTCTTT
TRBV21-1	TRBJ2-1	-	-	CASRRLAGEQFF	TGTGCCAGCAGGAGACTAGCGGGTGAGCAGTTCTTC
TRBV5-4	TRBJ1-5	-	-	CASSLGGSLSNQPQHF	TGTGCCAGCAGCCTTGGGGGGAGTTTGAGCAATCAGCCCCAACATTTT
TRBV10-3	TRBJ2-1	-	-	CAISESLTGGGEQFF	TGTGCCATCAGTGAGTCGCTAACAGGGGGAGGGGAGCAGTTCTTC
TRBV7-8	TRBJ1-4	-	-	CASSFPIDPTNEKLFF	TGTGCCAGCAGCTTTCCTATAGATCCAACTAATGAAAAACTGTTTTTT
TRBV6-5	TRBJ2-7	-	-	CASSYSSPYEQYF	TGTGCCAGCAGTTACTCCTCCCCCTACGAGCAGTACTTC
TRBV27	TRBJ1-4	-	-	CASSRLQYDRNNEKLFF	TGTGCCAGCAGTCGATTACAATATGACAGGAATAATGAAAAACTGTTTTTT
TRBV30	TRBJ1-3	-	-	CASSTGRSGNTIYF	TGTGCCTCGAGTACGGGGAGGTCTGGAAACACCATATATTTT
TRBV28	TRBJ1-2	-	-	CASKAEDYGYTF	TGTGCCAGCAAGGCCGAGGACTATGGCTACACCTTC
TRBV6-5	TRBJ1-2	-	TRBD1	CASRNPGQGYYGYTF	TGTGCCAGCAGAAACCCGGGACAGGGCTACTATGGCTACACCTTC
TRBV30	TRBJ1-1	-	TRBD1	CAWSWTGPNTEAFF	TGTGCCTGGAGCTGGACAGGGCCGAACACTGAAGCTTTCTTT
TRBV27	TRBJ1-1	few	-	CASSLQDGGNTEAFF	TGTGCCAGCAGTTTACAGGACGGGGGGAACACTGAAGCTTTCTTT
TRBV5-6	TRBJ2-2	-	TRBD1	CASSTGTGYTGELFF	TGTGCCAGCAGCACCGGGACAGGGTATACCGGGGAGCTGTTTTTT
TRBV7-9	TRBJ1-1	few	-	CASSFQGRETEAFF	TGTGCCAGCAGCTTCCAGGGCCGGGAGACTGAAGCTTTCTTT
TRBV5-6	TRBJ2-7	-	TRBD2	CASSRRLAGNSYEQYF	TGTGCCAGCAGTCGAAGACTAGCGGGGAACTCCTACGAGCAGTACTTC
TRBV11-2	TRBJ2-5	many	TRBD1	CASSLVGQGAKETQYF	TGTGCCAGCAGCTTAGTGGGACAGGGGGCTAAAGAGACCCAGTACTTC
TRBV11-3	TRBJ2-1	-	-	CASSQRGLLRNEQFF	TGTGCCAGCAGCCAGAGGGGACTCCTAAGGAATGAGCAGTTCTTC
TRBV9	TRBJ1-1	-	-	CASSVAGVNTEAFF	TGTGCCAGCAGCGTGGCGGGGGTTAACACTGAAGCTTTCTTT
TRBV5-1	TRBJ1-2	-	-	CASSLGPNYGYTF	TGCGCCAGCAGCTTGGGGCCCAACTATGGCTACACCTTC
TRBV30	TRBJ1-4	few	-	CAWSYRQFNEKLFF	TGTGCCTGGAGTTACCGACAGTTTAATGAAAAACTGTTTTTT
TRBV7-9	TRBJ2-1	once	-	CASSSGGGGFF	TGTGCCAGCAGCTCTGGGGGCGGTGGGTTCTTC
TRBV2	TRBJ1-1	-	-	CASSENNPGAFF	TGTGCCAGCAGTGAAAACAACCCAGGTGCTTTCTTT
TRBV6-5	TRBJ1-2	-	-	CASRGGYGYTF	TGTGCCAGCAGGGGAGGTTATGGCTACACCTTC
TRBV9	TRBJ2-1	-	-	CASSVVKIQNEQFF	TGTGCCAGCAGCGTAGTTAAGATCCAGAATGAGCAGTTCTTC
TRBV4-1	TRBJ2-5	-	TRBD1	CASSQADRGPETQYF	TGCGCCAGCAGCCAAGCCGACAGGGGGCCAGAGACCCAGTACTTC
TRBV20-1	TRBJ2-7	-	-	CSARDAYEQYF	TGCAGTGCTAGAGATGCGTACGAGCAGTACTTC
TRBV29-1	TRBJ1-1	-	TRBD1	CSVDRGRTEAFF	TGCAGCGTTGACAGGGGGAGGACTGAAGCTTTCTTT
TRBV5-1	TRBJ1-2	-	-	CASSLGTDNYGYTF	TGCGCCAGCAGCTTGGGGACAGATAACTATGGCTACACCTTC
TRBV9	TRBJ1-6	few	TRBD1	CASSAMDRGANSPLHF	TGTGCCAGCAGCGCGATGGACAGGGGCGCGAATTCACCCCTCCACTTT